The 9 T cell receptor beta chains in this list originate from one sample, sequenced in a study of blood T cell repertoires in COVID-19. Here immunoSEQ multiplex PCR was the method, and the copy in TCRdb shows in-frame clones only, minus some. Among over 400,000 clones listed, approximately 91% were seen once. The source material was peripheral blood. These receptors came from a woman between 45 and 60 years old with COVID-19, enrolled during active disease.

The sample holds a few counts of this clone. V is TRBV7-8 and J is TRBJ2-2; TRBD2 matches at 10 bases. The CDR3 totals 18 residues. The trim removed 1 base at V and 3 bases at J, leaving 8 bases unmatched. CDR1 and CDR2 from the germline V gene are SGHVS and FQNEAQ. The DNA of the CDR3 is TGTGCCAGCAGCTTAGAATTAGCGGGGGGCTACGACACCGGGGAGCTGTTTTTT. It translates to CASSLELAGGYDTGELFF.

The rearrangement joins TRBV5-1 to TRBJ1-5; 7 nucleotides line up with TRBD1. CDR1 is SGHRS and CDR2 is YFSETQ in the germline V gene. J lost 4 bases, V lost 1 base, and 11 bases had no gene match. The CDR3 is 17 residues long. CDR3 residues: CASSLFGTGERNQPQHF. As DNA, the CDR3 is TGCGCCAGCAGCTTGTTTGGTACAGGGGAACGTAATCAGCCCCAGCATTTT.

This chain links TRBV30 with TRBJ1-1, with 7 bases identical to TRBD1. The CDR3 has 13 amino acids. The ends lost 8 bases at V and 4 bases at J; junction bases unmatched: 10. CDR1 and CDR2 from the germline V gene are GTSNPN and SVGIG (reference sequence). The CDR3 DNA sequence: TGTGCCAGATCAGGGGGAGGCGGCACTGAAGCTTTCTTT. Translation: CARSGGGGTEAFF.

V gene TRBV11-2 combines with J gene TRBJ1-2, with TRBD1 identical over 7 bases. The CDR3 extends over 15 amino acids. The junction had 13 bases not matched to a gene; V was cut back by 5 bases and J by 7 bases. Germline V gives CDR1 SGHAT, CDR2 FQNNGV. This CDR3 reads CASSRLQGIRGGYTF. For the CDR3, the DNA is TGTGCCAGCAGCCGCCTACAGGGGATTCGAGGTGGCTACACCTTC. Filled out from reference TRBV11-2 and TRBJ1-2, the complete variable domain reads EAGVAQSPRYKIIEKRQSVAFWCNPISGHATLYWYQQILGQGPKLLIQFQNNGVVDDSQLPKDRFSAERLKGVDSTLKIQPAKLEDSAVYLCASSRLQGIRGGYTFGSGTRLTVV.

The chain recombines TRBV21-1 with TRBJ1-2. TRBV21-1 is annotated as a pseudogene. This CDR3 contains 14 residues. The CDR3 loop reads CASSKWRGTYGYTF. In DNA, the CDR3 is TGTGCCAGCAGCAAATGGCGGGGGACCTATGGCTACACCTTC.

V is TRBV5-4 and J is TRBJ1-2; 9 nucleotides align to TRBD1. The CDR3 consists of 15 residues. J was trimmed by 6 bases and V by 4 bases; bases with no gene match: 10. CDR1 and CDR2 (germline): SGHNT, YYREEE (reference sequence). CDR3 nucleotides: TGTGCCAGCAGCAAGGGACAGGGAAGTTTCGATGGCTACACCTTC. As protein: CASSKGQGSFDGYTF.

This clone was seen at least ten times. J is TRBJ2-2 and V is TRBV30; TRBD2 matches 7 bases. Trimming at V came to 3 bases and at J to 5 bases, leaving 18 bases not matched to a gene. The germline CDR1 and CDR2 sequences are GTSNPN and SVGIG (reference sequence). CDR3 size: 18 residues. For the CDR3, the DNA is TGTGCCTGGAGGACCCAGCGGGGTCGGTTGCAGAGTACCGGGGAGCTGTTTTTT. Residues: CAWRTQRGRLQSTGELFF.

The V and J genes are TRBV3-1 (or the pseudogene TRBV3-2) and TRBJ1-3, with D hard to call. With 3 bases removed from V and 5 bases from J, the gap between germline ends came to 5 bases. CDR3 size: 12 residues. Germline V gives CDR1 LGHDT, CDR2 YNNKEL (reference sequence). CDR3 nucleotides: TGTGCCAGCAGCCAGCAGAGAAACACCATATATTTT. It yields the protein CASSQQRNTIYF.

The chain has TRBV9 and TRBJ1-5, with 7 bases fitting TRBD1. This CDR3 is built from 16 residues. Looked up from germline, CDR1 is SGDLS and CDR2 is YYNGEE. V lost 5 bases to trimming and J lost 3 bases; unmatched junction nucleotides: 11. The CDR3 here is CASRGEQGYNNQPQHF. CDR3 DNA sequence: TGTGCCAGCAGAGGGGAACAGGGGTACAACAATCAGCCCCAGCATTTT. Full variable domain (missing parts from reference TRBV9 and TRBJ1-5): DSGVTQTPKHLITATGQRVTLRCSPRSGDLSVYWYQQSLDQGLQFLIQYYNGEERAKGNILERFSAQQFPDLHSELNLSSLELGDSALYFCASRGEQGYNNQPQHFGDGTRLSIL.